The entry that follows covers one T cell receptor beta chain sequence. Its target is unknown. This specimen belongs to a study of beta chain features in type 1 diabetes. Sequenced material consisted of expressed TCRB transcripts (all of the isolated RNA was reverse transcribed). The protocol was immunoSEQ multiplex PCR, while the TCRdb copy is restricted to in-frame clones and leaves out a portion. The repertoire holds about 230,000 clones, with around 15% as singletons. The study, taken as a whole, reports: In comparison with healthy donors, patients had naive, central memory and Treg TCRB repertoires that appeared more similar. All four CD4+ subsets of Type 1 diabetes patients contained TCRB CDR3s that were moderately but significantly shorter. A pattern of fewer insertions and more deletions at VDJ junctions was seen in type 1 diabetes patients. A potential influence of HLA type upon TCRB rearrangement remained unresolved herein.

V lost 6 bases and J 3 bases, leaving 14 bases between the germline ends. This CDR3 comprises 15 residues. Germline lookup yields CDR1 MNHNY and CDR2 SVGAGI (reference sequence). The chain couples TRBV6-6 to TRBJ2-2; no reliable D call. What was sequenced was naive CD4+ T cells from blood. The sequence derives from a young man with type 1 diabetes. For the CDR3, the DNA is TGTGCCAGCAGAGGATCAGTTCCGTACACCGGGGAGCTGTTTTTT. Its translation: CASRGSVPYTGELFF.